Listed here is a single T cell receptor beta chain. These data belong to a study of monozygotic twins with inflammatory bowel disease. In germline, CDR1 is SGHRS, CDR2 YFSETQ. The CDR3 spans 14 residues. TCRdb reprocessed the 5' RACE reads; each CDR3 protein has one entry and no DNA is given. The listing records more than 75,000 distinct CDR3 sequences. What was sequenced was blood. The chain uses TRBV5-1 and TRBJ1-6; TCRdb reports TRBD1, a call that lacks DNA to check it against. The clonotype was recovered from a human donor with ulcerative colitis or Crohn's disease, or a healthy co-twin of an affected twin (not recorded which). The CDR3 sequence is CASSLRTGNSPLHF. Looking up the rest from reference TRBV5-1 and TRBJ1-6 gives the full variable domain: KAGVTQTPRYLIKTRGQQVTLSCSPISGHRSVSWYQQTPGQGLQFLFEYFSETQRNKGNFPGRFSGRQFSNSRSEMNVSTLELGDSALYLCASSLRTGNSPLHFGNGTRLTVT.